This T cell receptor (beta chain) is from a study of blood T cell repertoires in COVID-19. With 6 bases clipped from V and 4 bases from J, the junction kept 6 bases outside the gene matches. Germline assignment: CDR1 SNHLY and CDR2 FYNNEI. This CDR3 is built from 14 residues. Produced via immunoSEQ multiplex PCR; TCRdb's table is partial and in-frame only. The sample yields 200,000 to 250,000 clones, 83% seen once. Sequenced material: PBMCs or T cells enriched from blood (not recorded which). The chain carries TRBV2 and TRBJ1-5; 7 bases map to TRBD1. The source of this sequence is a woman in her forties or fifties who had been exposed to COVID-19. CDR3 bases: TGTGCCAGCAGGCAGGGGGGCGGGAATCAGCCCCAGCATTTT. Translating gives CASRQGGGNQPQHF.